A selection of T cell receptor beta chains follows, all from one sample in a study of cytomegalovirus exposure and HLA in healthy donors. Only in-frame clones appear in the TCRdb table, and some are missing; sequencing was by immunoSEQ multiplex PCR. This table holds some 190,000 clones, about three quarters found once. What was sequenced was PBMCs. The receptors derive from a woman aged 40 to 55 in good health and CMV-seronegative. The CDR3 runs from the conserved cysteine through the conserved F or W. The D gene is left open where the match is weak. Size values are once, few and many counts, or a class for expanded clones, and some rows have none.

- | TRBD1 | TRBJ2-5 | TRBV19 | TGTGCCAGTAGTATAGGAGGGACAGGGGCCGAAGAGACCCAGTACTTC | CASSIGGTGAEETQYF
- | - | TRBJ1-1 | TRBV7-9 | TGTGCCAGCAGCTTGGGCCAGAACACTGAAGCTTTCTTT | CASSLGQNTEAFF
few | - | TRBJ2-2 | TRBV7-3 | TGTGCCAGCAGCTTATTGGGACTCAACACCGGGGAGCTGTTTTTT | CASSLLGLNTGELFF
few | - | TRBJ2-1 | TRBV7-9 | TGTGCCAGCAGCTCCCGGACGGGGACCTACAATGAGCAGTTCTTC | CASSSRTGTYNEQFF
few | - | TRBJ2-5 | TRBV6-6 | TGTGCCAGCAGGACGGGACACCCAGAGACCCAGTACTTC | CASRTGHPETQYF
- | - | TRBJ2-5 | TRBV18 | TGTGCCAGCTCACCACCAAACAGCCAAGAGACCCAGTACTTC | CASSPPNSQETQYF
- | - | TRBJ2-2 | TRBV5-4 | TGTGCCAGCAGCTTGGCGGGGTCCACCGGGGAGCTGTTTTTT | CASSLAGSTGELFF
- | - | TRBJ1-5 | TRBV19 | TGTGCCAGTAGTATAGGTTCAGAATACGATCAGCCCCAGCATTTT | CASSIGSEYDQPQHF
- | - | TRBJ1-3 | TRBV13 | TGTGCCAGCAGCTCCAAGAGCTCTGGAAACACCATATATTTT | CASSSKSSGNTIYF
- | - | TRBJ1-5 | TRBV19 | TGTGCCAGCACTTATAGCAATCAGCCCCAGCATTTT | CASTYSNQPQHF
- | TRBD1 | TRBJ2-1 | TRBV5-8 | TGTGCCAGCAGCCCGGGTTCCGGGACAGGGGCTTGGAATGAGCAGTTCTTC | CASSPGSGTGAWNEQFF
- | TRBD1 | TRBJ2-7 | TRBV29-1 | TGCAGCGTTGAAGATTGGACAGGGTCACCCTACGAGCAGTACTTC | CSVEDWTGSPYEQYF
- | TRBD1 | TRBJ1-5 | TRBV28 | TGTGCCAGCAGTGGAAGGGACAGCTACTCGAGACTGAGCAATCAGCCCCAGCATTTT | CASSGRDSYSRLSNQPQHF
- | TRBD1 | TRBJ1-2 | TRBV19 | TGTGCCAGTACCAAAAGCCGGGACAGGGGAAACTATGGCTACACCTTC | CASTKSRDRGNYGYTF
- | - | TRBJ2-3 | TRBV6-5 | TGTGCCTCCAAGGCACAGAGAGGCACAGATACGCAGTATTTT | CASKAQRGTDTQYF
- | TRBD2 | TRBJ2-5 | TRBV27 | TGTGCCAGCAGCGGGGGGTACCAAGAGACCCAGTACTTC | CASSGGYQETQYF
- | TRBD1 | TRBJ1-2 | TRBV5-4 | TGTGCCAGCAGCTTCGACCGACAGGGGATGTGGGGCTACACCTTC | CASSFDRQGMWGYTF
- | - | TRBJ2-1 | TRBV29-1 | TGCAGCGTTGAAACGGGAGCTAATGAGCAGTTCTTC | CSVETGANEQFF
- | - | TRBJ1-4 | TRBV19 | TGTGCCAGTAGTATAGGCCCCTTGGACAGAAAAGAAAAACTGTTTTTT | CASSIGPLDRKEKLFF
- | - | TRBJ2-3 | TRBV14 | TGTGCCAGCAGCCAAGATCTCTCGGGATACGCAGATACGCAGTATTTT | CASSQDLSGYADTQYF
- | - | TRBJ1-3 | TRBV9 | TGTGCCAGCAGCTCTAGCCTCTCTGGAAACACCATATATTTT | CASSSSLSGNTIYF
- | TRBD1 | TRBJ1-4 | TRBV7-9 | TGTGCCAGCAGCTTAGGCAGTGGGACAGGGCGCGAAAAACTGTTTTTT | CASSLGSGTGREKLFF
- | - | TRBJ2-1 | TRBV27 | TGTGCCAGCAGTTCAAATCCAGGGATCTCCTACAATGAGCAGTTCTTC | CASSSNPGISYNEQFF
- | TRBD1 | TRBJ2-1 | TRBV6-1 | TGTGCCAGCACTATGACAGGGGTCGGTGAGCAGTTCTTC | CASTMTGVGEQFF
once | - | TRBJ2-1 | TRBV9 | TGTGCCAGCAGCTCCGGGACTCTTTCCTACAATGAGCAGTTCTTC | CASSSGTLSYNEQFF
once | - | TRBJ2-1 | TRBV15 | TGTGCGACCCGGGGGGCCAGCTCCTACAATGAGCAGTTCTTC | CATRGASSYNEQFF
few | - | TRBJ2-1 | TRBV30 | TGTGCCTGGAGTGTCGGCCAGGGTGGGTACAATGAGCAGTTCTTC | CAWSVGQGGYNEQFF
- | TRBD1 | TRBJ2-5 | TRBV7-9 | TGTGCCAGCAGCTCGGGACAGGGGGTCGAGACCCAGTACTTC | CASSSGQGVETQYF
- | - | TRBJ1-3 | TRBV19 | TGTGCCAGTAGTACCATCGGACAGTTCTCTGGAAACACCATATATTTT | CASSTIGQFSGNTIYF
- | - | TRBJ2-3 | TRBV5-1 | TGCGCCAGCAGCTTGGGGATTACCGGGACTAGCACAGATACGCAGTATTTT | CASSLGITGTSTDTQYF
- | - | TRBJ2-3 | TRBV11-2 | TGTGCCAGCAGCTTAAGGAGGGGCGGGGGCACAGATACGCAGTATTTT | CASSLRRGGGTDTQYF
few | TRBD2 | TRBJ2-3 | TRBV7-2 | TGTGCCAGCAGCTTAGCGCGGCGGGAGGGCCTTCTTTCCACAGATACGCAGTATTTT | CASSLARREGLLSTDTQYF
- | TRBD1 | TRBJ1-2 | TRBV7-9 | TGTGCCAGCAGCCAGACAGGGACTCCTAACTATGGCTACACCTTC | CASSQTGTPNYGYTF
- | - | TRBJ2-3 | TRBV9 | TGTGCCAGCAGCGTAGTGGGAGGTCAGGGTACAGATACGCAGTATTTT | CASSVVGGQGTDTQYF
- | - | TRBJ1-2 | TRBV18 | TGTGCCAGCTCACCAAGCCCCGAAAATGGCTACACCTTC | CASSPSPENGYTF
- | TRBD1 | TRBJ2-2 | TRBV10-3 | TGTGCCATCACCCGAACTGGGGGACAGGGGATCGGGGAGCTGTTTTTT | CAITRTGGQGIGELFF
- | - | TRBJ2-3 | TRBV6-5 | TGTGCCAGCAGTTTCAGGGCCGCTAGCACAGATACGCAGTATTTT | CASSFRAASTDTQYF
few | - | TRBJ2-1 | TRBV29-1 | TGCAGCGTTCGGTCGGGTACGACCTACAATGAGCAGTTCTTC | CSVRSGTTYNEQFF
once | TRBD2 | TRBJ2-5 | TRBV7-3 | TGTGCCAGCAGCTTGACGGGACTAAGCCAAGAGACCCAGTACTTC | CASSLTGLSQETQYF
- | TRBD2 | TRBJ2-1 | TRBV4-2 | TGTGCCAGCAGCCTCGAAGCGGGAGAATACGACAATGAGCAGTTCTTC | CASSLEAGEYDNEQFF
once | TRBD2 | TRBJ2-5 | TRBV28 | TGTGCCAGCAGGATAAACTCGGGACTAGGCAGGACCCAGTACTTC | CASRINSGLGRTQYF
- | TRBD2 | TRBJ2-7 | TRBV5-1 | TGCGCCAGCAGCTTGTCGGGACTAGCGGGCGAGCAGTACTTC | CASSLSGLAGEQYF
few | TRBD1 | TRBJ1-4 | TRBV7-9 | TGTGCCAGCAGCTCCCGACAGGGTGAAACAGAAAAACTGTTTTTT | CASSSRQGETEKLFF
- | - | TRBJ2-1 | TRBV2 | TGTGCCAGCAGTTCTGCTGCACTAGCACCTCACGGTGAGCAGTTCTTC | CASSSAALAPHGEQFF
- | - | TRBJ2-7 | TRBV5-6 | TGTGCCAGCAGCTTGGCGGGGTCACATCCTGGGCAGTACTTC | CASSLAGSHPGQYF
- | - | TRBJ2-4 | TRBV5-4 | TGTGCCAGCAGCCCGGACAGACCGGGGGGCGCCATTCAGTACTTC | CASSPDRPGGAIQYF
- | TRBD2 | TRBJ2-1 | TRBV5-1 | TGCGCCAGCAGCTTGTCCCCGGGACTAGCGGGAGGGCTCGGGGCGGAAGAGCAGTTCTTC | CASSLSPGLAGGLGAEEQFF
- | - | TRBJ2-3 | TRBV2 | TGTGCCAGCAGTGAGCGACTACTAGCAACAGATACGCAGTATTTT | CASSERLLATDTQYF
- | - | TRBJ1-6 | TRBV7-2 | TGTGCTTCCGGACAGTATAATTCACCCCTCCACTTT | CASGQYNSPLHF